This entry lists 8 T cell receptor beta chains sequenced from one sample in a study of blood T cell repertoires in COVID-19. Some clones are missing from TCRdb's copy, which holds only in-frame ones; the method was immunoSEQ multiplex PCR. The repertoire holds roughly 70,000 clones, with more than 65% as singletons. Material for sequencing was peripheral blood. The source is an older woman with acute or convalescent COVID-19.

The genes are TRBV5-6 and TRBJ1-6, with D perhaps matching TRBD1 (6 bases). The CDR3 has 15 residues. The V end was cut by 4 bases, the J end by 7 bases, with 15 bases between. CDR1 is SGHDT, CDR2 YYEEEE, per germline. CDR3 region: CASSTGQTTNSPLHF. CDR3 nucleotides: TGTGCCAGCAGCACAGGACAGACTACCAATTCACCCCTCCACTTT.

The chain recombines TRBV28 with TRBJ2-5; 9 nucleotides match TRBD1. Looked up from germline, CDR1 is MDHEN and CDR2 is SYDVKM. After removal of 6 bases from V and 1 base from J, the junction contained 3 bases not matched to a gene. The CDR3 loop spans 14 amino acids. The CDR3 spells CASSTTGGQETQYF. The DNA for the CDR3 is TGTGCCAGCAGCACGACAGGGGGCCAAGAGACCCAGTACTTC.

This clone appeared a single time. The chain uses TRBV7-2 and TRBJ1-1, with D unresolved. Between the trimmed V and J ends, which lost 5 bases and 1 base, there was a span of 14 bases. Germline V gives CDR1 SGHTA, CDR2 FQGNSA. This CDR3 has 15 residues. CDR3 nucleotides: TGTGCCAGCAGCGCGGGCCTCGGTTCGAACACTGAAGCTTTCTTT. Residues: CASSAGLGSNTEAFF. Full variable domain (remainder filled in from reference TRBV7-2 and TRBJ1-1): GAGVSQSPSNKVTEKGKDVELRCDPISGHTALYWYRQSLGQGLEFLIYFQGNSAPDKSGLPSDRFSAERTGGSVSTLTIQRTQQEDSAVYLCASSAGLGSNTEAFFGQGTRLTVV.

V usage is TRBV27 and J usage is TRBJ2-2; D might be TRBD2 (6 bases). CDR3 length equals 15 residues. Trimming stripped 7 bases from V and 3 bases from J, with 15 bases between. The germline V gene has CDR1 MNHEY and CDR2 SMNVEV (reference sequence). CDR3 amino acids: CASTPRGLDTGELFF. In nucleotides, the CDR3 is TGTGCCAGCACCCCCCGGGGGTTGGACACCGGGGAGCTGTTTTTT.

The chain combines TRBV6-1 with TRBJ1-1, with D uncertain. CDR1 is MNHNS and CDR2 is SASEGT in the germline V gene. CDR3 length equals 16 residues. V lost 4 bases and J lost 4, with 19 bases in between. The CDR3 DNA is TGTGCCAGCAGTGGCGGTATTCTGGGTCGGAGCACTGAAGCTTTCTTT. It yields the protein CASSGGILGRSTEAFF.

This sequence joins TRBV30 and TRBJ2-3; 8 bases fit TRBD2. Germline-derived CDR1 and CDR2 are GTSNPN and SVGIG (reference sequence). This CDR3 is 15 amino acids long. J gave up 0 bases and V 4 bases, and 6 bases lay outside the gene matches. CDR3 region: CAWNLAGPSTDTQYF. In DNA form, the CDR3 reads TGTGCCTGGAATTTAGCGGGGCCTAGCACAGATACGCAGTATTTT.

The V call is TRBV23-1, the J call TRBJ1-1, with 8 bases fitting TRBD1. TRBV23-1 is an open reading frame whose function is uncertain. The V segment lost 0 bases and the J segment 4 bases; nucleotides outside the gene matches: 10. The CDR3 has 17 amino acids. Here the CDR3 reads CASSQSFTGGATTEAFF. The CDR3 DNA reads TGCGCCAGCAGTCAATCTTTTACAGGGGGAGCGACCACTGAAGCTTTCTTT.

J is TRBJ2-1 and V is TRBV7-2, with 7 positions matching TRBD2. This CDR3 has 15 amino acids. CDR1 SGHTA and CDR2 FQGNSA come from the germline V gene. V shed 0 bases, J shed 8 bases, and the junction held 7 bases outside the gene matches. The CDR3 region has the DNA TGTGCCAGCAGCTTAGCGGGGGGGGAAGGAGATGAGCAGTTCTTC. Protein sequence: CASSLAGGEGDEQFF.